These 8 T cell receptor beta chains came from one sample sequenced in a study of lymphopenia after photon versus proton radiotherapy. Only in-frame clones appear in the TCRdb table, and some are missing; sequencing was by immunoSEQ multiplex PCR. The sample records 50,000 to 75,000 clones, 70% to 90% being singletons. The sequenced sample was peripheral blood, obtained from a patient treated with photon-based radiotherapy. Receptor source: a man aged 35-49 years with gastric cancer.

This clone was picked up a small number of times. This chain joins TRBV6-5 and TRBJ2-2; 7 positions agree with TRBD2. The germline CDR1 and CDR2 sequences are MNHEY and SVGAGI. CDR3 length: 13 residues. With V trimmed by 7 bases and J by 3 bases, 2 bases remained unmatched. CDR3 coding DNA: TGTGCCAGCACGGGGGGTGACACCGGGGAGCTGTTTTTT. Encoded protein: CASTGGDTGELFF.

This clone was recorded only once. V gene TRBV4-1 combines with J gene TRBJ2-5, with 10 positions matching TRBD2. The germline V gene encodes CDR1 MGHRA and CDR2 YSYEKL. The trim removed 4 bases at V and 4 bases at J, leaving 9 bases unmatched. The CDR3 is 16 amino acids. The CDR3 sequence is CASSLLGLAVGETQYF. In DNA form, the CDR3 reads TGCGCCAGCAGCCTCCTAGGACTAGCGGTCGGAGAGACCCAGTACTTC.

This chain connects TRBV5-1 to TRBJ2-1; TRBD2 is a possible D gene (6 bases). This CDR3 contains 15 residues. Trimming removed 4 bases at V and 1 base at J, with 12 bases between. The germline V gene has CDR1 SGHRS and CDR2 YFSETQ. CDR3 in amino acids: CASSRETVSYNEQFF. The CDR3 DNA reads TGCGCCAGCAGCCGGGAGACGGTTTCCTACAATGAGCAGTTCTTC.

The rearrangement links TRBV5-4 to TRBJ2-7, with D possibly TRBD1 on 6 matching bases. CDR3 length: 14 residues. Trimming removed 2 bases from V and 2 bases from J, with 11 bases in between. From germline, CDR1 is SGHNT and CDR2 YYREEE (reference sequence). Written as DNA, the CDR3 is TGTGCCAGCAGCTTAGACAGGTTTGCCTACGAGCAGTACTTC. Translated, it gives CASSLDRFAYEQYF.

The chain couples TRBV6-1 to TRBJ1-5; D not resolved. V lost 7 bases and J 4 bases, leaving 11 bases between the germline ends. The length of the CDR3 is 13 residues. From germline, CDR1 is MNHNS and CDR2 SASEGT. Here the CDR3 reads CASTFGGNQPQHF. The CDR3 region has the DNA TGTGCCAGCACTTTTGGCGGGAATCAGCCCCAGCATTTT.

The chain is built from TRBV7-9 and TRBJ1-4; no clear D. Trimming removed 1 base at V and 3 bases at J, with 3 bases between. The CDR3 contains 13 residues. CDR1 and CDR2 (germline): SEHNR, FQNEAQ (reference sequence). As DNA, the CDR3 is TGTGCCAGCAGCTTAGAAGCTAATGAAAAACTGTTTTTT. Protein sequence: CASSLEANEKLFF.

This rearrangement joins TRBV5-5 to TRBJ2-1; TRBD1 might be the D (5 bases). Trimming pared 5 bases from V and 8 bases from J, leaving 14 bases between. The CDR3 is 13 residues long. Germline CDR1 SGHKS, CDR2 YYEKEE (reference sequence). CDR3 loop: CASRLDRSDEQFF. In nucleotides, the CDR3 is TGTGCCAGCAGACTCGACAGATCCGATGAGCAGTTCTTC.

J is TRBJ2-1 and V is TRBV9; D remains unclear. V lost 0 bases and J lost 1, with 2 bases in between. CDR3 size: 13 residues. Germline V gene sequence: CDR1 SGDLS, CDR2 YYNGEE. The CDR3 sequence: CASSVGSYNEQFF. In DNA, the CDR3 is TGTGCCAGCAGCGTAGGTTCCTACAATGAGCAGTTCTTC. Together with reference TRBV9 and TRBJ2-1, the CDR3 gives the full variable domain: DSGVTQTPKHLITATGQRVTLRCSPRSGDLSVYWYQQSLDQGLQFLIQYYNGEERAKGNILERFSAQQFPDLHSELNLSSLELGDSALYFCASSVGSYNEQFFGPGTRLTVL.